These T cell receptor beta chains were read from a single sample in a study of shared clonotypes between healthy human individuals. TCRdb's table, derived via immunoSEQ multiplex PCR, lists solely in-frame clones and lacks some. The sample shows some 1.5 million clones, roughly 95% of them seen only once. Sequencing was done on a sample of naive CD4+ T cells sorted from blood. Receptors originate from a man younger than 40 in good health. Each CDR3 is given with its conserved first and last residue. D genes are given only for firm matches. Clone size is shown for a subset of rows, as once, few, many or a class of expanded clone.

abundance	d_gene	v_gene	j_gene	CDR3nt	CDR3aa
few	.	TRBV11-3	TRBJ2-1	TGTGCCAGCAGCACCAGAGGGAGCAATGAGCAGTTCTTC	CASSTRGSNEQFF
.	TRBD1	TRBV11-3	TRBJ1-3	TGTGCCAGCAGCTCAGGGGGCCCTAGCTCTGGAAACACCATATATTTT	CASSSGGPSSGNTIYF
.	.	TRBV28	TRBJ2-7	TGTGCCAGCAGTTCCCTTGGGGACCTTAAATACGAGCAGTACTTC	CASSSLGDLKYEQYF
.	TRBD1	TRBV5-4	TRBJ2-2	TGTGCCAGCAGCTGGGGGACAGCCAACACCGGGGAGCTGTTTTTT	CASSWGTANTGELFF
.	.	TRBV5-1	TRBJ1-1	TGCGCCAGCAGCTTGGCGAACACGGTCCATGAAGCTTTCTTT	CASSLANTVHEAFF
.	TRBD1	TRBV7-8	TRBJ2-7	TGTGCCAGCAGCCAAACGCGGACAGGACTTTACGAGCAGTACTTC	CASSQTRTGLYEQYF
once	TRBD2	TRBV5-6	TRBJ2-5	TGTGCCAGCAGCTTGAGGGACCCGGGACTAGTCCATGAAGAGACCCAGTACTTC	CASSLRDPGLVHEETQYF
.	TRBD1	TRBV28	TRBJ2-2	TGTGCCAGCAGGACAGGGACCGGGGAGCTGTTTTTT	CASRTGTGELFF
.	.	TRBV13	TRBJ2-2	TGTGCCAGCAGCAGGGGCCAATTGGCAGGGCACACCGGGGAGCTGTTTTTT	CASSRGQLAGHTGELFF
.	.	TRBV28	TRBJ2-2	TGTGCCAGCACCCGGAGTGTCCCCGGGGAGCTGTTTTTT	CASTRSVPGELFF
.	.	TRBV19	TRBJ1-2	TGTGCCAGTAGTATTCGGGGCAGATCCAACTATGGCTACACCTTC	CASSIRGRSNYGYTF
once	.	TRBV5-1	TRBJ2-2	TGCGCCAGCAGCTTGGGTCATGAGGCCGGGGAGCTGTTTTTT	CASSLGHEAGELFF
once	TRBD1	TRBV6-1	TRBJ2-7	TGTGCCAGCAGTCGACAGGGGCTGAGCTCCTACGAGCAGTACTTC	CASSRQGLSSYEQYF
once	.	TRBV14	TRBJ1-3	TGTGCCAGCAGCCAAGATGGGGGGCTGATGAACACCATATATTTT	CASSQDGGLMNTIYF
.	.	TRBV6-5	TRBJ2-7	TGTGCCAGCAGTCCCCCCGGCAGAGCCTACGAGCAGTACTTC	CASSPPGRAYEQYF
.	TRBD2	TRBV29-1	TRBJ2-7	TGCAGCGCTAGCGGGAGTCTCTACGAGCAGTACTTC	CSASGSLYEQYF
.	TRBD2	TRBV5-5	TRBJ2-7	TGTGCCAGCAGCACCGCCGGGACTAGCGTCTACGAGCAGTACTTC	CASSTAGTSVYEQYF
.	.	TRBV11-2	TRBJ1-4	TGTGCCAGCAGCTTAATTCAGGGGTTTCCGACTAATGAAAAACTGTTTTTT	CASSLIQGFPTNEKLFF
once	.	TRBV6-1	TRBJ2-3	TGTGCCAGCAGTGCGGGACTCCTCACAGATACGCAGTATTTT	CASSAGLLTDTQYF
.	TRBD1	TRBV5-6	TRBJ2-4	TGTGCCAGCAGCCCAGGACAGGTAAAAAACATTCAGTACTTC	CASSPGQVKNIQYF
.	.	TRBV6-1	TRBJ2-5	TGTGCCAGCAGCCAGGGTTCCGGAGAGACCCAGTACTTC	CASSQGSGETQYF
.	.	TRBV28	TRBJ1-1	TGTGCCAGCACCTTGAGGGAAACTGAAGCTTTCTTT	CASTLRETEAFF
.	.	TRBV7-9	TRBJ2-7	TGTGCCAGCAGCTTGATTTACGAGCAGTACTTC	CASSLIYEQYF
.	.	TRBV18	TRBJ2-7	TGTGCCAGCTCACCCTCTCCGGTCTTTGGATCCTACGAGCAGTACTTC	CASSPSPVFGSYEQYF
.	.	TRBV7-9	TRBJ2-1	TGTGCCAGCAGCTTAGGCGTCAGCAATGAGCAGTTCTTC	CASSLGVSNEQFF
.	TRBD2	TRBV7-9	TRBJ2-3	TGTGCCAGCAGGAAAGGACTAGCGGGAACGGGCACAGATACGCAGTATTTT	CASRKGLAGTGTDTQYF
.	.	TRBV2	TRBJ1-3	TGTGCCAGCAGGAACCGGGGAAACACCATATATTTT	CASRNRGNTIYF
.	TRBD1	TRBV9	TRBJ1-5	TGTGCCAGCAGCGGGGGGACAGGGGTTAATCAGCCCCAGCATTTT	CASSGGTGVNQPQHF
.	.	TRBV7-8	TRBJ2-1	TGTGCCAGCAGCTTTACCCGAGTTGTGAATGAGCAGTTCTTC	CASSFTRVVNEQFF
once	.	TRBV6-1	TRBJ1-5	TGTGCCAGCAGTCCCCAAGAGAGGGTTCAGCCCCAGCATTTT	CASSPQERVQPQHF
.	TRBD1	TRBV29-1	TRBJ2-7	TGCAGCGTCCAAGGGACGGACAGGGACGAGCAGTACTTC	CSVQGTDRDEQYF
.	.	TRBV30	TRBJ2-1	TGTGCCTGGAGTCCTCTCTTCGAGCAGTTCTTC	CAWSPLFEQFF
.	TRBD1	TRBV18	TRBJ1-5	TGTGCCAGCTCGAACAGGGGGAATAGCAATCAGCCCCAGCATTTT	CASSNRGNSNQPQHF
.	TRBD1	TRBV5-6	TRBJ1-4	TGTGCCAGCAGCTACAAAACAGGGGGCACTGCAACTAATGAAAAACTGTTTTTT	CASSYKTGGTATNEKLFF
.	.	TRBV7-7	TRBJ2-5	TGTGCTAGCAGCCCAGGGGCGAGCGGGACCCAGTACTTC	CASSPGASGTQYF
.	TRBD2	TRBV7-9	TRBJ2-3	TGTGCCAGCAGCTGGACTAGCGGAAGCACAGATACGCAGTATTTT	CASSWTSGSTDTQYF